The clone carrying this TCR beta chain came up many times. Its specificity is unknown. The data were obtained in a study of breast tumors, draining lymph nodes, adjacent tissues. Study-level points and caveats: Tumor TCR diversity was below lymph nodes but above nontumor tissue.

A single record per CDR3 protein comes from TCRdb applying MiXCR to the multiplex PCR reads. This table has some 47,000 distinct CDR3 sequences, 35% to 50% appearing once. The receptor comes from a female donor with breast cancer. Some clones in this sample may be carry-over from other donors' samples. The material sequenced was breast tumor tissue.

CDR3 protein: CASSFGLESAYNEQFF. CDR3 nucleotides: TGTGCCAGCAGCTTTGGGCTTGAGTCCGCCTACAATGAGCAGTTCTTC. The J gene is TRBJ2-1, the V gene TRBV11-3; D is uncertain. Germline CDR1 reads SGHNT; CDR2 reads YENEEA. V was shortened by 3 bases and J by 2 bases, with 14 bases between the two germline ends. The CDR3 sequence is 16 residues long.